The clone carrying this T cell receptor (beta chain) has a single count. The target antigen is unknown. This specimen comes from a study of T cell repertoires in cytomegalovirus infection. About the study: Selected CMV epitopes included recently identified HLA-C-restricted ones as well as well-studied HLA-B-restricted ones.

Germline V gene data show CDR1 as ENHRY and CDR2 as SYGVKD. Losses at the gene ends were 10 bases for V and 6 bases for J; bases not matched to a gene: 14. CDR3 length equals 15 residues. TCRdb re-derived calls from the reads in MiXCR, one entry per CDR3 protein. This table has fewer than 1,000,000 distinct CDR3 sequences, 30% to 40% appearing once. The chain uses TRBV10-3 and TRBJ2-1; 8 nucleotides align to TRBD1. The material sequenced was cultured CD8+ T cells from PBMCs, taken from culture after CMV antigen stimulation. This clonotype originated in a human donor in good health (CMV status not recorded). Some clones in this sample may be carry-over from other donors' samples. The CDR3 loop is CATLTPAGTGNEQFF. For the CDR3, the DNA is TGTGCCACCCTTACCCCCGCCGGGACAGGCAATGAGCAGTTCTTC.